Detailed here is one TCR beta chain. Its antigen is not known. With V trimmed by 4 bases and J by 6 bases, 9 bases remained unmatched. The CDR3 consists of 16 residues. Germline V lookup: CDR1 SGDLS, CDR2 YYNGEE. PCR involved 60 Vbeta and 13 Jbeta primers. Sequencing used immunoSEQ multiplex PCR; TCRdb keeps in-frame clones, though not all of them. In the table there are 150,000 to 200,000 clones, around four fifths of which are singletons. This sample is part of a study of cytomegalovirus exposure and HLA in healthy donors. Study-level findings and limits: V- and J-gene trimming in TCR beta was tied to a missense DCLRE1C variant by an analysis performed later. Researchers reportedly found TCR beta sequences accurately predicted most subjects' HLA-A and HLA-B alleles. Clonal expansion was found to be greater in HLA-associated TCR beta chains than in equally common others in a later analysis.

This TCR was sampled from a female donor in good health and CMV-seronegative. The chain employs TRBV9 and TRBJ2-7; 14 nucleotides align to TRBD2. Sequencing was carried out using PBMCs. The CDR3 coding sequence is TGTGCCAGCAGCCCTCACCCCGGGACTAGCGGGAGCGAGCAGTACTTC. Encoded protein: CASSPHPGTSGSEQYF. Complete variable domain (other parts from reference TRBV9 and TRBJ2-7): DSGVTQTPKHLITATGQRVTLRCSPRSGDLSVYWYQQSLDQGLQFLIQYYNGEERAKGNILERFSAQQFPDLHSELNLSSLELGDSALYFCASSPHPGTSGSEQYFGPGTRLTVT.